This entry concerns a single T cell receptor beta chain. Its specific antigen is unknown. The input lacks base qualities; no much larger clone sits a single base away. The TCR beta CDR3 regions were amplified from RNA transcripts. The first round of RT-PCR for the TCR CDR3 was performed with the HTBI primer set and the Qiagen OneStep RT-PCR kit. The libraries were constructed in a second round of multiplex PCR and then size-selected and purified. The libraries were sequenced on an Illumina HiSeq2000 using paired-end 100 bp reads. Turning to the authors' computational methods: SOAPnuke was used to process the raw data, with reads discarded if the reads contained adapters or uncalled bases, had a mean Phred below 15, or lacked an exact constant-primer or identifier match. High-quality paired reads were merged with COPE v1.2.5, and unique nucleotide sequences were defined as clonotypes. MiTCR v1.1 was used to align clonotypes to the IMGT TRBV, TRBD and TRBJ reference segments. Analysis was restricted to V-J combinations with a frequency above 0.0001, which covered 98% to 99.2% of repertoires. A TCS score was defined as the ratio between F50 (clonal expansion) and ExV (chaos), using BLOSUM62-based TCRdist between CDR3 peptides within each V-J. Welch's t-statistics and random forest reduced approximately 520 V-J features to 10 to 15, which were used in a naive Bayes classifier (R e1071). Clones were called with MiXCR by TCRdb after fastp trimmed the public reads at Q25, and only in-frame beta chains were retained. When rows share a CDR3 protein, they turn into one entry using the most common DNA and genes. It is TCRdb's table, rather than the study itself, that gives the V and J calls and clone size. This sample holds under 450,000 distinct CDR3 sequences; around a sixth were observed only once. Clones ranked in the top ten supply about 7.7% of the sample.

This sample is part of a study of T cells in Graves' hyperthyroidism and ophthalmopathy (dated by TCRdb to between 2019 and 2020). Background for the entire study: Peripheral blood samples were taken at the time of initial diagnosis, prior to any treatment. TCR V-J signatures able to tell the groups apart were searched for in a discovery cohort of 95 or so patients, of whom around 43 had Graves' ophthalmopathy and roughly 57 had stable Graves' hyperthyroidism. Whether ophthalmopathy could be predicted prospectively was tested in an independent validation cohort made up of about 20 hyperthyroidism patients plus 17 patients who later progressed to ophthalmopathy. For training and testing, the roughly 97 patients in the discovery cohort were randomly divided in a 7:3 ratio. The study also compared thyroid tissue and blood T-cell repertoires from 5 to 7 Graves' hyperthyroidism patients. After sampling, hyperthyroidism patients received methimazole starting at 30 mg daily, and ophthalmopathy patients received high-dose intravenous methylprednisolone. TCR Vbeta CDR3 sequencing of fewer than 150 peripheral blood samples (approximately 44 ophthalmopathy, 70 to 85 hyperthyroidism and about 17 progressor patients) is reported in the paper. Study-wide findings and limitations: Most expanded thyroid clonotypes (frequency above 0.001) were also detected in blood, a finding suggesting that blood repertoires may reflect thyroid immune responses. A model built on a 13 V-J signature distinguished ophthalmopathy from stable hyperthyroidism, reaching about 89% sensitivity and around 81% specificity in cross-validation and 80%/75% in testing. Sample size was not statistically predetermined, and investigators were not blinded to group allocation. In validation, the model predicted progression to ophthalmopathy with roughly 66% sensitivity and less than 75% specificity, a median of about six months before onset.

Stable Graves' hyperthyroidism was defined as no progression to ophthalmopathy during 18 months of follow-up. Hyperthyroidism patients were newly diagnosed, had a disease duration of under 2 months, and were aged 18 to 65 years. The study excluded patients with uncontrolled infections, other autoimmune diseases, pregnancy or lactation. Diagnoses relied on clinical symptoms, serum thyroxine and TRAb, thyroid ultrasound and orbital computed tomography. PBMCs were separated from under 12 ml of fresh peripheral blood using Ficoll-Paque density gradient centrifugation. Total RNA was extracted using Trizol reagent, and RNA quality was assessed on an Agilent 2100 Bioanalyzer. Sequencing used blood. The source of this sequence is a woman between 18 and 30 years old with Graves' hyperthyroidism.

The CDR3 here reads CASSVPGRQTYNEQFF. The DNA sequence reads TGTGCCAGCAGCGTACCCGGTCGACAGACCTACAATGAGCAGTTCTTC. The chain is assembled from TRBV9 and TRBJ2-1, with a weak D call of TRBD1 (5 bases match). Relative to germline, V is 1 base shorter and J is 2 bases shorter, with 13 bases between their ends. The CDR3 covers 16 residues, taking in both the cysteine and the phenylalanine. Here the CDR3 DNA is all that survives: 48 bases in frame from base 1. Per the germline V gene, SGDLS is the CDR1 and YYNGEE is the CDR2.